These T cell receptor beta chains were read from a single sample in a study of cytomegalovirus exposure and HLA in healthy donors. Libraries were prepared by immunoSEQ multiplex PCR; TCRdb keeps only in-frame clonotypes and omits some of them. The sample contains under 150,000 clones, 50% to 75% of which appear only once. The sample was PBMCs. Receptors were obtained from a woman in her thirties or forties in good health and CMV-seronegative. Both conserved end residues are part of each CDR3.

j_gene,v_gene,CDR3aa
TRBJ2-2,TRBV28,CASSFPGQGGNGELFF
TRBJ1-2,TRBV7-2,CASSFGEPPYGYTF
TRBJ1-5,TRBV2,CASSGTGGQPQHF
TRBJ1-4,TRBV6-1,CASAFVTNEKLFF
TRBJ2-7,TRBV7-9,CASSSRTGWEQYF
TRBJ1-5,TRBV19,CASQRDYSNQPQHF
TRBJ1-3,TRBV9,CASSVLQGLGGNTIYF
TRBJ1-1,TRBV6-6,CASSQGNTEAFF
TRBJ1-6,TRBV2,CAGRQGSNSPLHF
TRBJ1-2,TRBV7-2,CASTIRTPRGLGYTF
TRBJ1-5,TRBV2,CASSEQGLGNQPQHF
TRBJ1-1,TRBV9,CASSGGGVLDTEAFF
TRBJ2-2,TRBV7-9,CASSLTAGTNTGELFF
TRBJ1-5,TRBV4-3,CASSPDSGYSNQPQHF
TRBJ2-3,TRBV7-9,CASSHGTSGGSTNTQYF
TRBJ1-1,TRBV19,CASRGRGAGDTEAFF
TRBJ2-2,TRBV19,CASSIRGLPNTGELFF
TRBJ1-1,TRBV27,CASSAGTGIETAFF
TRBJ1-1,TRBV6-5,CASRRLAENTEAFF
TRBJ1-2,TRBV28,CAIYRGDQGGYTF
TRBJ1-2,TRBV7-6,CASSSSPATAGGYGYTF
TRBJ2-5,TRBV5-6,CASSLAETSGGQETQYF
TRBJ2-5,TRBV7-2,CASSLAGAQETQYF
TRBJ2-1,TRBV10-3,CAISPTSWDEQFF
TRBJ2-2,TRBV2,CASSGLAGGTGELFF
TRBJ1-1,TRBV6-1,CASSFDRADTEAFF
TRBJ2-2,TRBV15,CATSRDQGRWDGELFF
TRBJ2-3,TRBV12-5,CASGFGLAGGSDTQYF
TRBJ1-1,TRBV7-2,CASSIYTEAFF
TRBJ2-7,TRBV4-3,CASSWRTGPYEQYF
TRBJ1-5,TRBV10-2,CASNSWTDSNQPQHF
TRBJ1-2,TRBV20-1,CSAKVSYGYTF
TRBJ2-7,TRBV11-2,CASSPIKREQTYEQYF
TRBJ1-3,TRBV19,CASSNRVKNTIYF
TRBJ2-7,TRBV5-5,CASSRLAGLFYEQYF
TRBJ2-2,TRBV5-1,CASSAGLAGFSGTGELFF
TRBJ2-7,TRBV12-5,CASATSGTGFYEQYF
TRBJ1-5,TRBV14,CASSQDSGTENQPQHF
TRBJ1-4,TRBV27,CASSFLGGINEKLFF
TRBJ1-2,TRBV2,CASRRGQGVYNGYTF
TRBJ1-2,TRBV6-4,CASSDRGWGYTF
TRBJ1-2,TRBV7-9,CASSLAVDGRAQSRGGYTF
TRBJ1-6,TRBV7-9,CASSFGTANSPLHF